This TCR beta chain was recorded in a study of T cells in Graves' hyperthyroidism and ophthalmopathy (dated by TCRdb to between 2018 and 2020). Study-level background: Peripheral blood samples were taken at the time of initial diagnosis, prior to any treatment. According to the paper, TCR Vbeta CDR3 sequencing was carried out on approximately 140 peripheral blood samples, which came from fewer than 50 ophthalmopathy, around 75 hyperthyroidism and some 17 progressor patients. A discovery cohort of around 100 patients, 43 with Graves' ophthalmopathy and approximately 60 with stable Graves' hyperthyroidism, was used to find distinguishing TCR V-J signatures. The approximately 90 discovery patients were randomly split 7:3 into training and test sets. In addition, the study compared T-cell repertoires in thyroid tissue and in blood from six Graves' hyperthyroidism patients. After sampling, hyperthyroidism patients received methimazole starting at 30 mg daily, and ophthalmopathy patients received high-dose intravenous methylprednisolone. Prospective prediction of ophthalmopathy was tested in an independent validation cohort consisting of roughly 20 hyperthyroidism patients and more than 15 patients who later progressed to ophthalmopathy.

Ophthalmopathy patients had moderately to severely active disease, Clinical Activity Score of at least 3, NOSPECS grade of at least 4, and duration under 3 months. Patients with uncontrolled infections, other autoimmune diseases, pregnancy or lactation were excluded. Diagnoses were established on the basis of clinical symptoms, serum thyroxine and TRAb, thyroid ultrasound, and orbital computed tomography. PBMCs were isolated from around 10 ml of fresh peripheral blood by Ficoll-Paque density gradient centrifugation. Trizol reagent was used to extract total RNA, and RNA quality was then checked on an Agilent 2100 Bioanalyzer. From cysteine to phenylalanine, the CDR3 is 14 amino acids long. The entry retains the CDR3 DNA only, 42 bases that are in frame from base 1. Here V drops 4 bases and J drops 7 bases, and the junction holds 6 bases not matched to any gene. The germline V gene sets CDR1 to KGHSH and CDR2 to LQKENI.

Results and caveats for the whole study, not just this receptor: Ophthalmopathy was separated from stable hyperthyroidism by a 13 V-J signature model, with approximately 90% sensitivity and about 81% specificity obtained in cross-validation and 80%/75% obtained in testing. Most expanded thyroid clonotypes (frequency above 0.001) were also detected in blood, suggesting blood repertoires may reflect thyroid immune responses. In validation, the model predicted progression to ophthalmopathy a median of roughly 6.5 months before onset, with around 70% sensitivity and almost 75% specificity. Sample size was not statistically predetermined, and blinding of investigators to group allocation was not performed.

This clonotype came up a few times. This receptor's antigen is unknown. The input lacks base qualities; no much larger clone sits a single base away. TCR beta CDR3 regions were amplified from RNA transcripts. The first round of RT-PCR for the TCR CDR3 was performed with the HTBI primer set and the Qiagen OneStep RT-PCR kit. A second multiplex PCR round built the libraries, followed by size selection and purification. Paired-end sequencing of the libraries was performed with 100 bp reads on an Illumina HiSeq2000. Per the authors' processing: Raw data were processed with SOAPnuke, discarding reads with adapters, uncalled bases, mean Phred below 15, or no exact constant-primer or identifier match. COPE v1.2.5 was used to merge high-quality paired reads, and clonotypes were defined as unique nucleotide sequences. Clonotypes were aligned to IMGT TRBV, TRBD and TRBJ reference segments using MiTCR v1.1. Analysis was restricted to V-J combinations with a frequency above 0.0001, which covered roughly 99% of repertoires. The TCS score was defined as the ratio of F50 (clonal expansion) to E x V (chaos), calculated using BLOSUM62-based TCRdist between CDR3 peptides within each V-J. Welch's t-statistics and random forest reduced roughly 500 V-J features to roughly 13, which were used in a naive Bayes classifier (R e1071). TCRdb trimmed public reads at Q25 via fastp, called clones via MiXCR and kept in-frame beta chains. Under each unique CDR3 protein, matching rows form one entry showing the most common genes and DNA. TCRdb's processing, not the study's, gives the V and J calls here. This sample holds about 530,000 distinct CDR3 sequences; 17% were observed only once. The ten largest clonotypes hold approximately 18% of the sample.

Here the chain combines TRBV18 and TRBJ1-3, with 8 bases aligning to TRBD1. Sequencing input: blood. The source of this sequence is a woman under 30 with Graves' ophthalmopathy. The encoded CDR3 is CASSLQGGANTIYF. Read as DNA, the sequence is TGTGCCAGCTCACTACAGGGGGGCGCGAACACCATATATTTT. With all but the CDR3 taken from the reference TRBV18 and TRBJ1-3 genes, the full variable domain is: NAGVMQNPRHLVRRRGQEARLRCSPMKGHSHVYWYRQLPEEGLKFMVYLQKENIIDESGMPKERFSAEFPKEGPSILRIQQVVRGDSAAYFCASSLQGGANTIYFGEGSWLTVV.